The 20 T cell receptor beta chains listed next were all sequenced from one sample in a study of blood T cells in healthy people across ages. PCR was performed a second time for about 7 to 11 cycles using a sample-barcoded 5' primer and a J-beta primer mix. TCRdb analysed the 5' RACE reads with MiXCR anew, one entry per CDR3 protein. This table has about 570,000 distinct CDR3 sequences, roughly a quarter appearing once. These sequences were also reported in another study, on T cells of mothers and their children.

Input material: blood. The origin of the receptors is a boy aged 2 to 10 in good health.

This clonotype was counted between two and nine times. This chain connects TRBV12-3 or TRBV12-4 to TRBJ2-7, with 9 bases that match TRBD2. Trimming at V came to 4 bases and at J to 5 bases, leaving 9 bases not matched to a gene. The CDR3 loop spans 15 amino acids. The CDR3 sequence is CASSSEGLAYHEQYF. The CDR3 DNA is TGTGCCAGCAGTTCTGAAGGACTAGCGTACCACGAGCAGTACTTC.

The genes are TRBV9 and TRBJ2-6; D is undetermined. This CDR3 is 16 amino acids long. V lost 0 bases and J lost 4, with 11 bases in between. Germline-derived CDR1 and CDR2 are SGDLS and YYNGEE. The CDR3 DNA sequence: TGTGCCAGCAGCGTAGCTTGGGGTCCCGGGGCCAACGTCCTGACTTTC. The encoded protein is CASSVAWGPGANVLTF. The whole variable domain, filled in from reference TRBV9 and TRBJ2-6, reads DSGVTQTPKHLITATGQRVTLRCSPRSGDLSVYWYQQSLDQGLQFLIQYYNGEERAKGNILERFSAQQFPDLHSELNLSSLELGDSALYFCASSVAWGPGANVLTFGAGSRLTVL.

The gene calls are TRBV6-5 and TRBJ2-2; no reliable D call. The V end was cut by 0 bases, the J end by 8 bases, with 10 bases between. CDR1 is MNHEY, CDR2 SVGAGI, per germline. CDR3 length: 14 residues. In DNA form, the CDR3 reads TGTGCCAGCAGTTACTCGACCAGAACGGGGGAGCTGTTTTTT. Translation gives CASSYSTRTGELFF.

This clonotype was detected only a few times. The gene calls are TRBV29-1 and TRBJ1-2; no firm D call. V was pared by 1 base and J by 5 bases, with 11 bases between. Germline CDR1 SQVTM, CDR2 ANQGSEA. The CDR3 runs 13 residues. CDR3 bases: TGCAGCGTTGAAGGTAAACAGACGTATGGCTACACCTTC. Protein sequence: CSVEGKQTYGYTF.

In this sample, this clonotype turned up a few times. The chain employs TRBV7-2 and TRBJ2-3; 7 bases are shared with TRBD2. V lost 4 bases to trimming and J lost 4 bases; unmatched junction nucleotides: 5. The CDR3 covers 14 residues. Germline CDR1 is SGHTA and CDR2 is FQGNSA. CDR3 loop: CASSSKRGSDTQYF. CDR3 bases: TGTGCCAGCAGCTCCAAGCGGGGCTCAGATACGCAGTATTTT.

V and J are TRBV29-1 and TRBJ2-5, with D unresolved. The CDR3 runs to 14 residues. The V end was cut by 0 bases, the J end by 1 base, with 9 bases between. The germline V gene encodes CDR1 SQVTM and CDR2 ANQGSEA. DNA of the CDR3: TGCAGCGTTGAAGATCTTCAGGTCCAAGAGACCCAGTACTTC. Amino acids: CSVEDLQVQETQYF.

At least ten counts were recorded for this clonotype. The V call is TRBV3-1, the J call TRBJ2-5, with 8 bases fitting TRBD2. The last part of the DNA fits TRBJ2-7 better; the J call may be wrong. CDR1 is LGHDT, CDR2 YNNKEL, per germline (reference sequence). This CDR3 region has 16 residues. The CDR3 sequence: CASSQESRSGSYEQYF. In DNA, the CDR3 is TGTGCCAGCAGCCAAGAGTCTCGGAGCGGGAGTTACGAGCAGTACTTC.

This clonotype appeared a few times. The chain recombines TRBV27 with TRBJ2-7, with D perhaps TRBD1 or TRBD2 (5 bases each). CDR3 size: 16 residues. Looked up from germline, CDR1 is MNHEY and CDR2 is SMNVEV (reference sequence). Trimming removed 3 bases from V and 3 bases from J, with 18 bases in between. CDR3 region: CASSFSAGSGYYEQYF. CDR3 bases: TGTGCCAGCAGTTTCTCGGCAGGGTCGGGATACTACGAGCAGTACTTC.

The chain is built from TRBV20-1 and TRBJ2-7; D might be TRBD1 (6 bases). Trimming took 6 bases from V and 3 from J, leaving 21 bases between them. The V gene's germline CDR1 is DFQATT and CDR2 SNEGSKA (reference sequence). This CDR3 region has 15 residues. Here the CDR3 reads CSAGTRTGYLYEQYF. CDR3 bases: TGCAGTGCGGGGACACGCACAGGGTATCTCTACGAGCAGTACTTC.

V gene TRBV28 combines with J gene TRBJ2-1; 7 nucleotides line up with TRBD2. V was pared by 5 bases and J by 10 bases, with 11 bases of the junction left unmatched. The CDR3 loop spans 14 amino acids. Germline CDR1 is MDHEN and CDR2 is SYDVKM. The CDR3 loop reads CASSTVGGSREQFF. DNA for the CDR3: TGTGCCAGCAGTACCGTGGGCGGGAGCCGGGAGCAGTTCTTC.

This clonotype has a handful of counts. CDR3: CAWTAADTQYF. In DNA form, the CDR3 reads TGTGCCTGGACAGCAGCAGATACGCAGTATTTT. The chain links TRBV30 to TRBJ2-3; D remains ambiguous. Trimming pared 4 bases from V and 4 bases from J, leaving 6 bases between. The CDR3 totals 11 residues. Germline V gene sequence: CDR1 GTSNPN, CDR2 SVGIG (reference sequence).

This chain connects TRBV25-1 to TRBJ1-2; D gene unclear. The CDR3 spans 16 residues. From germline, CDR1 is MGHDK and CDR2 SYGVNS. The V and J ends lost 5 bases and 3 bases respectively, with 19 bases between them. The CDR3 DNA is TGTGCCAGCAGTCAGGAACTACCCCCGGATGACTATGGCTACACCTTC. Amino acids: CASSQELPPDDYGYTF.

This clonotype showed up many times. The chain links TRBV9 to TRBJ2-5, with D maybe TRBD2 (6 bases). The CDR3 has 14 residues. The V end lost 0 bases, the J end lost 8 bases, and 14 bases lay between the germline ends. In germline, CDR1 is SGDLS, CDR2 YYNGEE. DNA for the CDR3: TGTGCCAGCAGCGTAGGCACGGTGGAGGGCACCCAGTACTTC. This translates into CASSVGTVEGTQYF.

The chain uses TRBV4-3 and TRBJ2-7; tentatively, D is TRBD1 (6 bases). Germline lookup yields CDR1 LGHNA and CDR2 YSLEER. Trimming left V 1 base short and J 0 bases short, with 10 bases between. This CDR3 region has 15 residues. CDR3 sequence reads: CASSQVGASSYEQYF. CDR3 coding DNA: TGCGCCAGCAGCCAAGTGGGGGCTAGCTCCTACGAGCAGTACTTC.

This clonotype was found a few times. The CDR3 loop is CASKAGTQYF. CDR3 in DNA: TGTGCCAGCAAGGCGGGGACCCAGTACTTC. This chain connects TRBV2 to TRBJ2-5; maybe TRBD2 (5 bases). The V gene lost 7 bases and the J gene lost 7 bases, with 7 bases spanning the gap. CDR1 SNHLY and CDR2 FYNNEI come from the germline V gene. This CDR3 has 10 amino acids.

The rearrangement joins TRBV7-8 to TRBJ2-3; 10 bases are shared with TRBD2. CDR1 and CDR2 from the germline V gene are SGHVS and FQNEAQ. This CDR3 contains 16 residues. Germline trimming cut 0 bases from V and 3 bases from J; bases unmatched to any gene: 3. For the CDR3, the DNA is TGTGCCAGCAGCTTAGCAGCGGGGGGGCCAACAGATACGCAGTATTTT. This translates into CASSLAAGGPTDTQYF.

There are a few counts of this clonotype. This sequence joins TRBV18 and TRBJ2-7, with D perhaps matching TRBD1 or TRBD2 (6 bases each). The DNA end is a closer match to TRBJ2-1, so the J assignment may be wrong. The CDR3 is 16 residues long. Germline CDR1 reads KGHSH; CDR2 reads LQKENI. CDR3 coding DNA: TGTGCCAGCTCACCACCGTCGGGGGCGAAGTACAATGAGCAGTTCTTC. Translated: CASSPPSGAKYNEQFF.

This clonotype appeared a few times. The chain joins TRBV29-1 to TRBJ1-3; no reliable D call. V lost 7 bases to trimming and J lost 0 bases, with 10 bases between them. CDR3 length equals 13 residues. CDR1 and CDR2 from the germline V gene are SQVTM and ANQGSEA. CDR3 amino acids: CSAIRDSGNTIYF. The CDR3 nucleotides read TGCAGCGCCATTCGAGACTCTGGAAACACCATATATTTT.

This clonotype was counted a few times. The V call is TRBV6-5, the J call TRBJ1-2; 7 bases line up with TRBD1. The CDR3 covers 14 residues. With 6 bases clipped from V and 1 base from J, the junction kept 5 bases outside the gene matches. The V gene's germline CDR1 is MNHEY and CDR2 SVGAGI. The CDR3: CASSRTGFNYGYTF. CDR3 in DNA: TGTGCCAGCAGCCGGACAGGATTTAACTATGGCTACACCTTC.

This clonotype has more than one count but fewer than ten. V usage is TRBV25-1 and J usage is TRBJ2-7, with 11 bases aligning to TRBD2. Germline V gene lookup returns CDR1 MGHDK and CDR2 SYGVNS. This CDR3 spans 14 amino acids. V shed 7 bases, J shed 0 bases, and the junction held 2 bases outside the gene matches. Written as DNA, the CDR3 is TGTGCCAGCATCGGGACTAGCGGCTCCTACGAGCAGTACTTC. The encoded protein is CASIGTSGSYEQYF.